This T cell receptor (beta chain) originates from a study of radiation and T cells in renal cell carcinoma. Background on the study: Nephrectomy followed 15 Gy stereotactic body radiation by 4 weeks. Findings and caveats of the study: Without pretreatment biopsies, baseline tumor clonotype presence was undetermined. From baseline, blood top tumor clonotypes peaked at 2 weeks post-radiation.

Some clones are missing from TCRdb's copy, which holds only in-frame ones; the method was immunoSEQ multiplex PCR. The sample records about 140,000 clones, less than 90% being singletons. Time point indicated: baseline pretreatment blood. Indicated treatment: 15 Gy SBRT to primary tumor, nephrectomy 4 weeks later. The patient's renal cell carcinoma had clear cell pathology. Notes on this clone: Its antigen is not known.

This TCR was recovered from a woman in her forties or fifties with renal cell carcinoma. The sample consisted of blood, taken from a patient whose treatment included radiotherapy and nephrectomy.

CDR3 sequence: CASKPAFPTNYGYTF. The DNA for the CDR3 is TGTGCCAGCAAACCAGCCTTTCCCACTAACTATGGCTACACCTTC. This sequence joins TRBV5-8 and TRBJ1-2, with D unresolved. The CDR3 has 15 residues. Germline V gene lookup returns CDR1 SGHTS and CDR2 YDEGEE. The germline V and J ends were trimmed by 6 bases and 0 bases, with 15 bases remaining between them.